Presented here are 11 T cell receptor beta chains from one specimen sequenced in a study of T-cell reconstitution after alpha-beta-depleted transplantation in children. Unique molecular identifiers were used in preparing the TCRbeta library. One entry per CDR3 protein, called by TCRdb with MiXCR from the PCR reads. Here the sample spans about 400,000 distinct CDR3 sequences, about 20% being singletons. Sequencing used PBMCs from the stem cell graft donor, obtained from the stem cell graft. These receptors originate from a human donor who donated a stem cell graft to a child with acute myeloid leukemia.

This clonotype was seen a few times. CDR3 bases: TGTGCCAGCACCGGATCCGGGACAGGGGCCCAAGAGACCCAGTACTTC. Protein: CASTGSGTGAQETQYF. The gene calls are TRBV12-3 or TRBV12-4 and TRBJ2-5; 10 nucleotides match TRBD1. The CDR3 is 16 residues long. With 7 bases clipped from V and 1 base from J, the junction kept 9 bases outside the gene matches.

This clonotype has at least ten counts. The gene calls are TRBV20-1 and TRBJ2-7; 10 bases align to TRBD2. CDR3 length equals 14 residues. The germline CDR1 and CDR2 sequences are DFQATT and SNEGSKA (reference sequence). Trimming cost V 1 base and J 9 bases; bases outside gene matches: 9. The CDR3 DNA reads as TGCAGTGCTAGAGGAGCGGGAGGGCCGAGTTGGCAGTACTTC. Encoded protein: CSARGAGGPSWQYF.

Ten or more counts support this clonotype. The chain couples TRBV24-1 to TRBJ2-1; D not resolved. With 9 bases removed from V and 2 bases from J, the gap between germline ends came to 10 bases. The CDR3 runs 13 residues. In germline, CDR1 is KGHDR, CDR2 SFDVKD. CDR3 protein: CATASSAYNEQFF. DNA of the CDR3: TGTGCCACCGCCAGTTCCGCCTACAATGAGCAGTTCTTC.

This clonotype came up a few times. The chain has TRBV6-5 and TRBJ1-6, with D maybe TRBD1 (5 bases). V was trimmed by 8 bases and J by 7 bases, leaving 9 bases between them. CDR1 MNHEY and CDR2 SVGAGI come from the germline V gene. The CDR3 spans 12 residues. The CDR3 region has the DNA TGTGCCAGCGGGGGTGGGAATTCACCCCTCCACTTT. Translated: CASGGGNSPLHF.

The V gene is TRBV29-1, the J gene TRBJ2-7; 8 nucleotides match TRBD1. The CDR3 covers 12 residues. J lost 5 bases, V lost 1 base, and 1 base had no gene match. The germline V gene has CDR1 SQVTM and CDR2 ANQGSEA. CDR3 sequence (DNA): TGCAGCGTTGAAGGACAGGGGAACGAGCAGTACTTC. It codes for CSVEGQGNEQYF.

This clonotype has just a few counts. CDR3 region: CASGENSYNEQFF. For the CDR3, the DNA is TGTGCCAGTGGGGAAAACTCCTACAATGAGCAGTTCTTC. The chain couples TRBV12-3 or TRBV12-4 to TRBJ2-1; no clear D gene. The CDR3 runs 13 residues. The ends were cut back, 9 bases at V and 0 bases at J, with 9 bases in the middle.

This clonotype was seen a few times. The genes are TRBV20-1 and TRBJ2-1; D call uncertain. V lost 3 bases and J 4 bases, leaving 16 bases between the germline ends. The CDR3 sequence is 15 residues long. Looked up from germline, CDR1 is DFQATT and CDR2 is SNEGSKA (reference sequence). The CDR3 is CSARITAPRYNEQFF. In DNA, the CDR3 is TGCAGTGCTAGGATAACTGCTCCCCGTTACAATGAGCAGTTCTTC.

This clonotype was counted a single time. The chain uses TRBV29-1 and TRBJ1-1; 8 bases line up with TRBD1. The CDR3 runs to 13 residues. CDR1 and CDR2 (germline): SQVTM, ANQGSEA. The V and J ends lost 6 bases and 1 base, in that order; junction bases with no gene match: 4. The CDR3 spells CSVPTGENTEAFF. CDR3 nucleotide sequence: TGCAGCGTACCGACAGGGGAGAACACTGAAGCTTTCTTT.

The table lists this clonotype with a few counts. The gene calls are TRBV27 and TRBJ1-6; no clear D. CDR3 length equals 13 residues. V was clipped by 5 bases and J by 9 bases, with 11 bases between them. CDR1 is MNHEY, CDR2 SMNVEV, per germline (reference sequence). CDR3 bases: TGTGCCAGCAGTAAGAAGTTAGTTTCACCCCTCCACTTT. Translated: CASSKKLVSPLHF.

This clonotype was observed a few times. The V gene is TRBV7-3, the J gene TRBJ1-1, with a possible D match to TRBD1 (6 bases). The CDR3 has 14 residues. Germline CDR1 SGHTA, CDR2 FQGTGA. V was pared by 4 bases and J by 1 base, with 10 bases between. The CDR3 protein is CASSSTGQNTEAFF. In nucleotides, the CDR3 is TGTGCCAGCAGCTCCACAGGGCAGAACACTGAAGCTTTCTTT.

The V gene is TRBV5-1, the J gene TRBJ1-2; possible D gene TRBD1, 6 bases. The CDR3 covers 14 residues. Germline loops: CDR1 SGHRS, CDR2 YFSETQ. Deletions cut 4 bases from V and 2 bases from J, with 12 bases between. Written as DNA, the CDR3 is TGCGCCAGCAGCAGAGGGCAGGGGAACTATGGCTACACCTTC. Its translation is CASSRGQGNYGYTF. Together with reference TRBV5-1 and TRBJ1-2, the CDR3 gives the full variable domain: KAGVTQTPRYLIKTRGQQVTLSCSPISGHRSVSWYQQTPGQGLQFLFEYFSETQRNKGNFPGRFSGRQFSNSRSEMNVSTLELGDSALYLCASSRGQGNYGYTFGSGTRLTVV.